The next 16 T cell receptor beta chains were all read from a single sample in a study of CD8 T cell repertoires and HIV-1 epitope variants. Only in-frame clones appear in the TCRdb table, and some are missing; sequencing was by immunoSEQ multiplex PCR. Among tens of thousands of clones, around 67% were seen once, and the ten largest hold roughly 25%. The sample taken for sequencing was uncultured baseline CD8+ T cells from peripheral blood mononuclear cells (PBMCs). The receptors were sampled from a male donor with HIV.

This clone is judged medium-sized. The same CDR3 arises from other DNA sequences in this sample as well. The gene calls are TRBV7-2 and TRBJ2-6, with 10 nucleotides matching TRBD1. CDR3 length: 14 amino acids. CDR1 SGHTA and CDR2 FQGNSA come from the germline V gene. V lost 5 bases to trimming and J lost 19 bases; unmatched junction nucleotides: 14. Here the CDR3 reads CASSQGRRTGGFTF. The CDR3 region has the DNA TGTGCCAGCAGCCAAGGTCGGCGGACAGGGGGGTTTACTTTC. Full variable domain (rest looked up from reference TRBV7-2 and TRBJ2-6): GAGVSQSPSNKVTEKGKDVELRCDPISGHTALYWYRQSLGQGLEFLIYFQGNSAPDKSGLPSDRFSAERTGGSVSTLTIQRTQQEDSAVYLCASSQGRRTGGFTFGAGSRLTVL.

In this sample, this clone turned up once. The chain is built from TRBV30 and TRBJ1-5; 8 positions match TRBD1. Looked up from germline, CDR1 is GTSNPN and CDR2 is SVGIG (reference sequence). This CDR3 region has 17 residues. Unmatched junction bases numbered 11, after V lost 0 bases and J lost 4 bases. CDR3 sequence (DNA): TGTGCCTGGAGTGTACCCCGGGACAGGCAGGGAAATCAGCCCCAGCATTTT. This sequence encodes CAWSVPRDRQGNQPQHF.

This clone was picked up a small number of times. V gene TRBV5-1 combines with J gene TRBJ1-2; 7 bases are shared with TRBD1. J was trimmed by 0 bases and V by 4 bases; bases with no gene match: 3. This CDR3 spans 14 amino acids. From germline, CDR1 is SGHRS and CDR2 YFSETQ. For the CDR3, the DNA is TGCGCCAGCAGCCCCGGGACAGCTAACTATGGCTACACCTTC. Encoded protein: CASSPGTANYGYTF.

The rearrangement joins TRBV28 to TRBJ2-3; D may be TRBD1 (6 bases). CDR3 length: 17 amino acids. Germline loops: CDR1 MDHEN, CDR2 SYDVKM. V gave up 6 bases and J gave up 4 bases, with 23 bases separating them. The chain's CDR3 is CASSIASTGIVSDTQYF. CDR3 DNA sequence: TGTGCCAGCAGCATCGCTTCTACAGGGATCGTGTCAGATACGCAGTATTTT.

The chain employs TRBV6-5 and TRBJ2-5; D call uncertain. The V and J ends lost 3 bases and 5 bases respectively, with 19 bases between them. The CDR3 spans 16 residues. Germline V gene data show CDR1 as MNHEY and CDR2 as SVGAGI. CDR3 residues: CASSYRQHTWAETQYF. The CDR3, as DNA: TGTGCCAGCAGTTATCGTCAACATACATGGGCGGAGACCCAGTACTTC.

The chain combines TRBV2 with TRBJ1-3, with 11 bases fitting TRBD1. CDR3 length: 14 residues. Germline CDR1 and CDR2: SNHLY and FYNNEI. Losses at the gene ends were 6 bases for V and 4 bases for J; bases not matched to a gene: 2. The CDR3 nucleotides are TGTGCCAGCAGGGGGACAGGGGGAGGAAACACCATATATTTT. Protein: CASRGTGGGNTIYF.

The chain couples TRBV5-8 to TRBJ2-1; TRBD1 agrees at 10 bases. In germline, CDR1 is SGHTS, CDR2 YDEGEE. J was trimmed by 8 bases and V by 2 bases; bases with no gene match: 7. The CDR3 is 15 residues long. In DNA form, the CDR3 reads TGTGCCAGCAGCTTACTGACAGGGGGCTGGGATGAGCAGTTCTTC. Protein sequence: CASSLLTGGWDEQFF.

This clone was counted between two and nine times. The chain combines TRBV4-1 with TRBJ1-2; 10 nucleotides line up with TRBD1. Trimming cost V 4 bases and J 7 bases; bases outside gene matches: 3. This CDR3 region has 13 residues. CDR1 and CDR2 (germline): MGHRA, YSYEKL. The CDR3 loop is CASSPRDRGGYTF. In DNA form, the CDR3 reads TGCGCCAGCAGCCCCCGGGACAGGGGTGGCTACACCTTC.

The sample holds a few counts of this clone. The chain combines TRBV28 with TRBJ1-2; 10 nucleotides match TRBD1. Per the germline V gene, CDR1 is MDHEN and CDR2 is SYDVKM. With 6 bases clipped from V and 6 bases from J, the junction kept 7 bases outside the gene matches. The CDR3 is made up of 14 amino acids. The CDR3 loop reads CASSLPDRGNGYTF. DNA for the CDR3: TGTGCCAGCAGCCTCCCGGACAGGGGGAATGGCTACACCTTC.

This chain uses TRBV18 with TRBJ1-5; D might be TRBD1 (6 bases). Trimming stripped 5 bases from V and 1 base from J, with 9 bases between. Germline CDR1 reads KGHSH; CDR2 reads LQKENI. The CDR3 contains 14 residues. The CDR3 sequence is CASSNGQSNQPQHF. In DNA form, the CDR3 reads TGTGCCAGCTCAAACGGACAGAGCAATCAGCCCCAGCATTTT.

V is TRBV2 and J is TRBJ2-4, with TRBD2 identical over 12 bases. The CDR3 length is 17 residues. Per germline, CDR1 SNHLY and CDR2 FYNNEI. V lost 7 bases to trimming and J lost 2 bases; unmatched junction nucleotides: 9. In DNA, the CDR3 is TGTGCCAGCAAACGACTAGCGGGGGATAGAACCAAAAACATTCAGTACTTC. Protein sequence: CASKRLAGDRTKNIQYF. Full variable domain (remainder filled in from reference TRBV2 and TRBJ2-4): EPEVTQTPSHQVTQMGQEVILRCVPISNHLYFYWYRQILGQKVEFLVSFYNNEISEKSEIFDDQFSVERPDGSNFTLKIRSTKLEDSAMYFCASKRLAGDRTKNIQYFGAGTRLSVL.

This clone was seen once. J is TRBJ1-5 and V is TRBV6-5, with D possibly being TRBD1 (5 bases). V was cut by 8 bases and J by 5 bases, with 13 bases left in between. The germline gives CDR1 MNHEY, CDR2 SVGAGI. The CDR3 spans 13 residues. In DNA form, the CDR3 reads TGTGCCAGCCGCCGGGGGGTGGATCAGCCCCAGCATTTT. Amino acids: CASRRGVDQPQHF.

This clone showed up just a few times. The V and J genes are TRBV7-6 and TRBJ1-5; D is perhaps TRBD1 (5 bases). Trimming left V 8 bases short and J 4 bases short, with 12 bases between. The CDR3 has 13 residues. Germline V gives CDR1 SGHVS, CDR2 FNYEAQ. CDR3 DNA sequence: TGTGCCAGCTCCCCTTGGGGGAATCAGCCCCAGCATTTT. It specifies CASSPWGNQPQHF.

The V gene is TRBV6-1, the J gene TRBJ2-6; tentative D call: TRBD1 (6 bases). V lost 1 base and J 0 bases, leaving 13 bases between the germline ends. Per the germline V gene, CDR1 is MNHNS and CDR2 is SASEGT. The CDR3 runs 18 residues. The CDR3 spells CASSEEGVGYSGANVLTF. The CDR3 DNA reads as TGTGCCAGCAGTGAAGAGGGGGTGGGCTACTCTGGGGCCAACGTCCTGACTTTC.

This sequence joins TRBV19 and TRBJ2-7; D not resolved. This CDR3 region has 14 residues. Germline V gene lookup returns CDR1 LNHDA and CDR2 SQIVND (reference sequence). V was shortened by 7 bases and J by 2 bases, with 15 bases between the two germline ends. The CDR3: CASTSLSPPYEQYF. In nucleotides, the CDR3 is TGTGCCAGTACCTCCCTATCCCCACCCTACGAGCAGTACTTC.

J is TRBJ1-6 and V is TRBV4-2, with a possible D match to TRBD1 (5 bases). This CDR3 spans 15 amino acids. With 0 bases removed from V and 8 bases from J, the gap between germline ends came to 11 bases. Per the germline V gene, CDR1 is LGHNA and CDR2 is YNFKEQ. CDR3 protein: CASSQERGADSPLHF. CDR3 nucleotides: TGTGCCAGCAGCCAAGAACGAGGGGCGGATTCACCCCTCCACTTT.